The text below deals with one TCR beta chain. Its antigen is unknown. Here immunoSEQ multiplex PCR was the method, and the copy in TCRdb shows in-frame clones only, minus some. Counted here are approximately 98,000 clones, approximately 89% occurring once; the ten biggest clones make up approximately 0.69%. These data are taken from a study of OX40 agonist ivuxolimab in advanced cancers. Patients who had autoimmune disease history or got systemic immunosuppression were left out. Study-wide results and limits: Clonal expansion by week 6 occurred in CD4+ and CD8+ blood T cells (at 0.1 to 3.0 mg/kg). The study found among the lowest clonal expansion in partial responders at 0.1-3.0 mg/kg.

The V gene end was trimmed by 5 bases and the J gene end by 8 bases; junction bases not matched to a gene: 6. CDR1 and CDR2 (germline): MNHNY, SVGAGI (reference sequence). The CDR3 length is 13 residues. The sequenced sample was CD4+ or CD8+ T cells sorted from blood, obtained in a trial of the OX40 agonist ivuxolimab. The chain combines TRBV6-6 with TRBJ1-2; 9 nucleotides align to TRBD1. This receptor was identified in an adult with an advanced solid tumor such as melanoma, head and neck, liver or kidney cancer. CDR3 loop: CASSVDRGLGYTF. In DNA, the CDR3 is TGTGCCAGCAGTGTGGACAGGGGTTTAGGCTACACCTTC.